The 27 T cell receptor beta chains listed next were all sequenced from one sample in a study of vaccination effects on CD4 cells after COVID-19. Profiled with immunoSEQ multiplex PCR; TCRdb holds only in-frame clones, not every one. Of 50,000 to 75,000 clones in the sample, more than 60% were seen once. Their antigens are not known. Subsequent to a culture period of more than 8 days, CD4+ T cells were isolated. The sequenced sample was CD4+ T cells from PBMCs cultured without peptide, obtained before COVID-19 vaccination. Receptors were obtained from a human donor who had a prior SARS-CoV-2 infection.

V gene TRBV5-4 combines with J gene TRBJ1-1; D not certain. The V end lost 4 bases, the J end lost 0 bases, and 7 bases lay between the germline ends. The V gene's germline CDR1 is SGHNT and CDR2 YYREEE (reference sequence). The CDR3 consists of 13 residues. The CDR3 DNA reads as TGTGCCAGCAGCCCCCTCATGAACACTGAAGCTTTCTTT. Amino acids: CASSPLMNTEAFF. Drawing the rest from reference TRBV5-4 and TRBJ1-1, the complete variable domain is ETGVTQSPTHLIKTRGQQVTLRCSSQSGHNTVSWYQQALGQGPQFIFQYYREEENGRGNFPPRFSGLQFPNYSSELNVNALELDDSALYLCASSPLMNTEAFFGQGTRLTVV.

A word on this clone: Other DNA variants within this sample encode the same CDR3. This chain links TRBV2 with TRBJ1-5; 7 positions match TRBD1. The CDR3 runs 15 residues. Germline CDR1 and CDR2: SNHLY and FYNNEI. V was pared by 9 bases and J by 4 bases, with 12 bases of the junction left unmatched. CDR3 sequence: CASTKSTGENQPQHF. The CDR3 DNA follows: TGTGCCAGTACCAAATCAACAGGGGAGAATCAGCCCCAGCATTTT.

For the CDR3, the DNA is TGTGCCAGCTCACCACAGAAAAATCAGCCCCAGCATTTT. It encodes CASSPQKNQPQHF. This rearrangement joins TRBV18 to TRBJ1-5; D not certain. The V and J ends lost 1 base and 4 bases respectively, with 5 bases between them. The CDR3 totals 13 residues. Germline V gene data show CDR1 as KGHSH and CDR2 as LQKENI.

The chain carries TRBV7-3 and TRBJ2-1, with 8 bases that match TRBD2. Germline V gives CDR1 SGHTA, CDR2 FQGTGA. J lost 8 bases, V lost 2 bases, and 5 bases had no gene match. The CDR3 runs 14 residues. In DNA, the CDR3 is TGTGCCAGCAGCTTATACGGGGGGGCAGATGAGCAGTTCTTC. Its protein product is CASSLYGGADEQFF.

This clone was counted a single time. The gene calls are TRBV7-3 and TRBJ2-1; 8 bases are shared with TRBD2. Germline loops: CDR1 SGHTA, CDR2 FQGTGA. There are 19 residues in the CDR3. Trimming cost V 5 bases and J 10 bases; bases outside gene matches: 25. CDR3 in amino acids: CASSGPSPWTSRPYREQFF. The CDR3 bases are TGTGCCAGCAGCGGTCCCTCCCCCTGGACTAGCAGACCTTACAGGGAGCAGTTCTTC.

DNA for the CDR3: TGTGCCAGCAGTCTTTTTGTGTCAGGGGAGACCCAGTACTTC. This codes for CASSLFVSGETQYF. The chain couples TRBV2 to TRBJ2-5; D possibly corresponds to TRBD1 (5 bases). There are 14 residues in the CDR3. The germline gives CDR1 SNHLY, CDR2 FYNNEI. V was pared by 5 bases and J by 5 bases, with 15 bases between.

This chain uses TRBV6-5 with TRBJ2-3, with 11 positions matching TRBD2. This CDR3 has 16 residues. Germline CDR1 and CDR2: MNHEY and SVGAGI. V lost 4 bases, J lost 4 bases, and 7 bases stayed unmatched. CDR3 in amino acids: CASSSLTSGRSDTQYF. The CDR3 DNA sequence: TGTGCCAGCAGTTCCCTAACTAGCGGGAGATCAGATACGCAGTATTTT.

The CDR3 DNA sequence: TGTGCCAGCAGCTCTGGCAGAAATAGCAATCAGCCCCAGCATTTT. It specifies CASSSGRNSNQPQHF. The chain carries TRBV5-8 and TRBJ1-5; no clear D gene. Germline-derived CDR1 and CDR2 are SGHTS and YDEGEE. CDR3 size: 15 residues. Between the trimmed V and J ends, which lost 3 bases and 0 bases, there was a span of 10 bases.

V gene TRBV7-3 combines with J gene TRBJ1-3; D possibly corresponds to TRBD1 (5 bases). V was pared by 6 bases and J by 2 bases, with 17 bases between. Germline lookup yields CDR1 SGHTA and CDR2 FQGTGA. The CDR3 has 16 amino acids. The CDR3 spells CASSLSEAGPGNTIYF. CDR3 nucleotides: TGTGCCAGCAGTCTAAGTGAGGCGGGGCCTGGAAACACCATATATTTT.

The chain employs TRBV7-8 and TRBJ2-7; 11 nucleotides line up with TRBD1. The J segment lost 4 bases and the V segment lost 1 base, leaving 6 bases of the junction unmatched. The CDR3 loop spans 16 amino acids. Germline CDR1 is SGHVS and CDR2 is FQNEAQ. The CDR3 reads CASSLDPGTGGYEQYF. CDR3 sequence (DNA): TGTGCCAGCAGCTTAGATCCCGGGACAGGGGGGTACGAGCAGTACTTC.

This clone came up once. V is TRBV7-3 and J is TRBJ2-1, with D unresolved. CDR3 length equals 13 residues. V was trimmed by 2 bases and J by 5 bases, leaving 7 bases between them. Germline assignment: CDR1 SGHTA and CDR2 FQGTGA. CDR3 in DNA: TGTGCCAGCAGCTTAGTCGGCCACAATGAGCAGTTCTTC. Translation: CASSLVGHNEQFF.

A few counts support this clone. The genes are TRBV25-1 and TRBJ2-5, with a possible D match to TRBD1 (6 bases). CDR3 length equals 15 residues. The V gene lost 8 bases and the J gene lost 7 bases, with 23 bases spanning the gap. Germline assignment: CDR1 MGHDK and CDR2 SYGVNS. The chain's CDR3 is CASVDTGTGRGTQYF. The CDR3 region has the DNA TGTGCCAGCGTGGATACAGGGACGGGCCGAGGGACCCAGTACTTC. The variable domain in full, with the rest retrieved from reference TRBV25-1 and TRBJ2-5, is EADIYQTPRYLVIGTGKKITLECSQTMGHDKMYWYQQDPGMELHLIHYSYGVNSTEKGDLSSESTVSRIRTEHFPLTLESARPSHTSQYLCASVDTGTGRGTQYFGPGTRLLVL.

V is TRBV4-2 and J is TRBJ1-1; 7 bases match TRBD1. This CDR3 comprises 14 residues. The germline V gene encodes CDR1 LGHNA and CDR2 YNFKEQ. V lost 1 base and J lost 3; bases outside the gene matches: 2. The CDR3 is CASSQAQGDTEAFF. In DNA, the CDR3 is TGTGCCAGCAGCCAAGCGCAGGGGGACACTGAAGCTTTCTTT.

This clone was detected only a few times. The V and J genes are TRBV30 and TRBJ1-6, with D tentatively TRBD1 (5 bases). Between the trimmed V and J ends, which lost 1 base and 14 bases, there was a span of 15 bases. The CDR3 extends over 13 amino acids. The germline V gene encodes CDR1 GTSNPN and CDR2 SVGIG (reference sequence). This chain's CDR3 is CAWSERDGLTLHF. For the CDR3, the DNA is TGTGCCTGGAGTGAACGGGACGGTTTGACCCTCCACTTT.

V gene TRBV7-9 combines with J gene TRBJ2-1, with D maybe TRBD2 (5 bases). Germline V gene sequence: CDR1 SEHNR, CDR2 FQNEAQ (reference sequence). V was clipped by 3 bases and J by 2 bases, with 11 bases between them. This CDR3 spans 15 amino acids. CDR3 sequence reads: CASSLDASPYNEQFF. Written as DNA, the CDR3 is TGTGCCAGCAGCTTGGACGCTAGCCCCTACAATGAGCAGTTCTTC.

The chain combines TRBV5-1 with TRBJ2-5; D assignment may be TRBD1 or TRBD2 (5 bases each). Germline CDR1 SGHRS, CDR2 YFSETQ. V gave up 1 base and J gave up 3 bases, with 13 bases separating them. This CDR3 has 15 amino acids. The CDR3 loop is CASSLMPGPEETQYF. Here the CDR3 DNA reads TGCGCCAGCAGCTTGATGCCGGGACCCGAAGAGACCCAGTACTTC.

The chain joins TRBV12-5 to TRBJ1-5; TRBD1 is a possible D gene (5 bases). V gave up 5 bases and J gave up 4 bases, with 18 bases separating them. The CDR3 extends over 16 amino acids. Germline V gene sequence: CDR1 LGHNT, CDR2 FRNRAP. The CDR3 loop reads CASGGTGLTRNQPQHF. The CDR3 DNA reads TGTGCTAGTGGTGGGACCGGCCTGACTAGGAATCAGCCCCAGCATTTT.

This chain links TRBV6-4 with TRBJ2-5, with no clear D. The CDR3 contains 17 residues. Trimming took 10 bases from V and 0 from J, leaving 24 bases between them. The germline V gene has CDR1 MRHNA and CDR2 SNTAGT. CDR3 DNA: TGTGCCACCAGCATCGGCGTAGGGCAGGCGAACCAAGAGACCCAGTACTTC. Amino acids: CATSIGVGQANQETQYF.

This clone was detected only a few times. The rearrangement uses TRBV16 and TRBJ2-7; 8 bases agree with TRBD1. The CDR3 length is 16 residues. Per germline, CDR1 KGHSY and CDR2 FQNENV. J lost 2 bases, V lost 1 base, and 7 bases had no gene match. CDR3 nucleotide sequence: TGTGCCAGCAGCCAATACCGACAGGGGCAGACCTACGAGCAGTACTTC. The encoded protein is CASSQYRQGQTYEQYF.

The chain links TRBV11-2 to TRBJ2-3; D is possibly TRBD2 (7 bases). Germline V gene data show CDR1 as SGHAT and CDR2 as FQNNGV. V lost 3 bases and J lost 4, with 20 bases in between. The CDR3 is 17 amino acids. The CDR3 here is CASSLRGGGGSPDTQYF. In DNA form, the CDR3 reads TGTGCCAGCAGCTTGAGGGGTGGCGGGGGCTCCCCAGATACGCAGTATTTT.

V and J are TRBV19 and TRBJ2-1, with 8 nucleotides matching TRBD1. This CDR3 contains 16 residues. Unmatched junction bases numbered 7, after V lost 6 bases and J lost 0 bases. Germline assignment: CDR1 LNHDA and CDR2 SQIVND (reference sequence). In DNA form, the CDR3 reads TGTGCCAGTAGGGCCCAGACAGGGGTCTCCTACAATGAGCAGTTCTTC. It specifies CASRAQTGVSYNEQFF.

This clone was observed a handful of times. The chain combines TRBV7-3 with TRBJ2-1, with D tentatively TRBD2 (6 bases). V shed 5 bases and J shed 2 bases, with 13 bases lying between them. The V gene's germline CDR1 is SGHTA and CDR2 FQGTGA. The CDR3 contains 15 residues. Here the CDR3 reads CASSLNSGTYNEQFF. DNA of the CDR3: TGTGCCAGCAGCCTGAATAGCGGAACCTACAATGAGCAGTTCTTC.

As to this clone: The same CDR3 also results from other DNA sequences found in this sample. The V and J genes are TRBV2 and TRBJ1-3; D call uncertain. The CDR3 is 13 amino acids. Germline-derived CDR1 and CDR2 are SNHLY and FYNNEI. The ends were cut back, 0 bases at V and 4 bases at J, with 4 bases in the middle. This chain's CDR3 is CASSEARGNTIYF. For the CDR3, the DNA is TGTGCCAGCAGTGAAGCCCGCGGAAACACCATATATTTT.

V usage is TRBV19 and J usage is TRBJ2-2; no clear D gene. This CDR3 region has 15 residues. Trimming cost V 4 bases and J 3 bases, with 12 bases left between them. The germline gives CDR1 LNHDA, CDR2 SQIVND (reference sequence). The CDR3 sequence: CASSNEYGYTGELFF. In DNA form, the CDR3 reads TGTGCCAGTAGTAATGAGTACGGGTACACCGGGGAGCTGTTTTTT.

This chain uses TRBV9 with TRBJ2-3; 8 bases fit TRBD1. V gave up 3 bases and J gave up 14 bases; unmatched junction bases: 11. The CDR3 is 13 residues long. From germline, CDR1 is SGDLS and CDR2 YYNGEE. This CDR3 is CASSDSWTGKLYF. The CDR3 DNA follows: TGTGCCAGCAGCGACAGTTGGACAGGGAAATTGTATTTT.

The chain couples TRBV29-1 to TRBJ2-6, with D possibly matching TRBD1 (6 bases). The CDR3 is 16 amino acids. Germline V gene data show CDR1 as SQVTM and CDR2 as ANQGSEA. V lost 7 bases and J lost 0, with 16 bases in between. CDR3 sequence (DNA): TGCAGCGCGGTCCGAAAGGGGGACTCTGGGGCCAACGTCCTGACTTTC. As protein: CSAVRKGDSGANVLTF.

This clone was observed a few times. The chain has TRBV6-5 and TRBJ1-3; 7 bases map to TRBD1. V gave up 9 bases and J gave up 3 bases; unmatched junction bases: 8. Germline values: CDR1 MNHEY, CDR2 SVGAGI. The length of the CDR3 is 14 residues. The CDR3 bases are TGTGCCAGTACTTCCGGGACAGATGGAAACACCATATATTTT. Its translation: CASTSGTDGNTIYF.